A selection of T cell receptor beta chains follows, all from one sample in a study of Graves' ophthalmopathy and Graves' hyperthyroidism. One entry per CDR3 protein, called by TCRdb with MiXCR from the multiplex PCR reads. The repertoire holds a few hundred thousand distinct CDR3 sequences, with roughly 15% as singletons. Sequencing was performed on peripheral blood. The receptors were gathered from a woman aged 18 to 35 with stable Graves' hyperthyroidism. Both conserved end residues are part of each CDR3. The order of the fields is J gene, clone size, D gene, V gene, CDR3 protein, CDR3 DNA. A D gene is named only where the DNA matches it firmly. The size of a clone is reported for some rows only, either as once, few or many, or as a class for expanded clones.

>TRBJ2-7|.|TRBD1|TRBV11-2
CASRYRGQATYEQYF
TGTGCCAGCAGATACAGGGGGCAGGCAACCTACGAGCAGTACTTC
>TRBJ2-7|.|TRBD1|TRBV7-2
CASSYHRGLDEQYF
TGTGCCAGCAGCTACCACAGGGGGCTAGACGAGCAGTACTTC
>TRBJ1-5|many|TRBD1|TRBV12-3/TRBV12-4
CASSLLTGRQPQHF
TGTGCCAGCAGTTTACTGACAGGGCGACAGCCCCAGCATTTT
>TRBJ1-1|many|.|TRBV6-2/TRBV6-3
CASSSQQGTEAFF
TGTGCCAGCAGTTCCCAGCAGGGCACTGAAGCTTTCTTT
>TRBJ1-5|many|TRBD1|TRBV19
CASSITDRGNQPQHF
TGTGCCAGTAGTATTACCGACAGGGGCAATCAGCCCCAGCATTTT
>TRBJ2-3|many|.|TRBV6-2/TRBV6-3
CASSYSGTSVGTDTQYF
TGTGCCAGCAGTTACTCCGGGACCAGCGTGGGCACAGATACGCAGTATTTT
>TRBJ2-5|few|TRBD1|TRBV2
CASSGDRQGTQYF
TGTGCCAGCAGTGGGGACAGGCAAGGGACCCAGTACTTC
>TRBJ2-5|many|.|TRBV7-2
CASSLVGTTQETQYF
TGTGCCAGCAGCTTAGTCGGGACAACACAAGAGACCCAGTACTTC
>TRBJ1-1|.|.|TRBV27
CASKTGFEAFF
TGTGCCAGCAAAACAGGGTTTGAAGCTTTCTTT
>TRBJ2-5|many|TRBD1|TRBV7-9
CASSLTGSQETQYF
TGTGCCAGCAGCTTGACAGGGAGCCAAGAGACCCAGTACTTC
>TRBJ2-5|many|.|TRBV5-1
CASSLVGETQYF
TGTGCCAGCAGCTTAGTCGGCGAGACCCAGTACTTC
>TRBJ2-5|once|TRBD2|TRBV7-3
CASSYQRGRSKETQYF
TGTGCCAGCAGCTATCAGCGGGGCCGGTCAAAAGAGACCCAGTACTTC
>TRBJ2-7|many|TRBD1|TRBV6-1
CASSEATGVGEQYF
TGTGCCAGCAGTGAGGCAACAGGGGTTGGCGAGCAGTACTTC
>TRBJ1-1|many|TRBD1|TRBV12-5
CASGLPGTGGSAFF
TGTGCTAGTGGTTTGCCCGGGACAGGGGGCTCAGCTTTCTTT
>TRBJ2-7|many|TRBD2|TRBV12-3/TRBV12-4
CASSFVSPGLAGASYEQYF
TGTGCCAGCAGTTTCGTGTCACCGGGACTAGCGGGGGCCTCCTACGAGCAGTACTTC
>TRBJ2-7|.|TRBD1|TRBV6-1
CASSGTGGELGEQYF
TGTGCCAGCAGTGGGACAGGGGGCGAACTCGGCGAGCAGTACTTC
>TRBJ2-5|many|.|TRBV6-1
CASSLYPVQETQYF
TGTGCCAGCAGTCTCTATCCGGTCCAGGAGACCCAGTACTTC
>TRBJ1-1|many|.|TRBV7-2
CASSGRAAFF
TGTGCCAGCAGCGGGCGGGCGGCTTTCTTT
>TRBJ1-5|many|TRBD1|TRBV27
CASSPRGTGWVQPQHF
TGTGCCAGCAGTCCGCGGGGGACAGGGTGGGTTCAGCCCCAGCATTTT
>TRBJ1-1|few|.|TRBV12-3/TRBV12-4
CASTLGRGFRGAFF
TGTGCCAGCACCCTAGGGAGAGGCTTTCGGGGAGCTTTCTTT
>TRBJ1-1|few|.|TRBV9
CASSPIEIRSNTEAFF
TGTGCCAGCAGCCCTATTGAAATACGATCGAACACTGAAGCTTTCTTC
>TRBJ1-2|many|.|TRBV7-2
CASSLPTGHPGYTF
TGTGCCAGCAGCCTCCCGACCGGACACCCTGGCTACACCTTC
>TRBJ2-7|.|.|TRBV28
CASSLWGSRYEQYF
TGTGCCAGCAGTTTATGGGGAAGTCGATACGAGCAGTACTTC
>TRBJ1-1|few|TRBD1|TRBV11-2
CASSSVSRGRPEAFF
TGTGCCAGCAGCTCAGTGTCCAGGGGGAGACCTGAAGCTTTCTTT
>TRBJ2-7|many|.|TRBV10-2
CASNPADQTYEQYF
TGCGCCAGCAATCCGGCAGATCAGACCTACGAGCAGTACTTC
>TRBJ1-2|.|TRBD1|TRBV2
CASSEGQGDGYTF
TGTGCCAGCAGTGAGGGACAGGGTGATGGCTACACCTTC
>TRBJ1-2|few|TRBD1|TRBV6-1
CASSERRQGYGYTF
TGTGCCAGCAGTGAACGAAGACAGGGATATGGCTACACCTTC
>TRBJ1-2|many|.|TRBV14
CASSYSDGISGYGYTF
TGTGCCAGCAGCTATTCCGACGGCATCTCGGGCTATGGCTACACCTTC
>TRBJ1-1|.|TRBD1|TRBV7-8
CASSLAVTGGDEAFF
TGTGCCAGCAGCTTAGCGGTCACAGGGGGCGATGAAGCTTTCTTT
>TRBJ2-7|once|.|TRBV7-2
CASSSPGQVQEQYF
TGTGCCAGCAGCTCCCCTGGGCAGGTTCAAGAGCAGTACTTC
>TRBJ1-1|many|.|TRBV2
CASRNRAWDTEAFF
TGTGCCAGCAGGAACAGGGCGTGGGACACTGAAGCTTTCTTT
>TRBJ2-5|few|TRBD2|TRBV3-1
CASSQVERGEETQYF
TGTGCCAGCAGCCAAGTAGAGCGGGGTGAAGAGACCCAGTACTTC
>TRBJ1-2|few|.|TRBV4-1
CASSQDPGPNYGYTF
TGCGCCAGCAGCCAAGACCCGGGACCGAACTATGGCTACACCTTC
>TRBJ2-5|many|TRBD1|TRBV29-1
CSVLLTGVMETQYF
TGCAGCGTGCTCCTTACAGGGGTGATGGAGACCCAGTACTTC
>TRBJ2-7|many|TRBD1|TRBV18
CASSHGQGAPYF
TGTGCCAGCTCACACGGACAGGGGGCTCCGTACTTC
>TRBJ2-7|many|.|TRBV2
CASIGTSTYEQYF
TGTGCCAGCATAGGGACTTCCACCTACGAGCAGTACTTC
>TRBJ1-2|many|.|TRBV7-9
CASSLTEGYTF
TGTGCCAGCAGCTTAACAGAGGGCTACACCTTC
>TRBJ2-7|.|TRBD2|TRBV6-1
CASRSAGGDEQYF
TGTGCCAGCAGGAGCGCGGGAGGGGATGAGCAGTACTTC
>TRBJ1-6|many|.|TRBV12-3/TRBV12-4
CASRPSRGGSPLHF
TGTGCCAGCAGACCCTCGAGGGGTGGTTCACCCCTCCACTTT
>TRBJ1-5|few|.|TRBV20-1
CSAALPTLRSNQPQHF
TGCAGTGCGGCCCTGCCCACTCTTCGGAGCAATCAGCCCCAGCATTTT
>TRBJ1-1|many|.|TRBV20-1
CGGKSAVTEAFF
TGCGGAGGGAAAAGTGCGGTTACTGAAGCTTTCTTT
>TRBJ2-7|many|.|TRBV6-5
CASSYSRQTYEQYF
TGTGCCAGCAGTTACTCCCGACAGACCTACGAGCAGTACTTC
>TRBJ1-6|few|.|TRBV19
CASSMGHLDNSPLHF
TGTGCCAGTAGTATGGGGCACCTCGATAATTCACCCCTCCACTTT